This T cell receptor beta chain appears in the sequencing data of a study of STAT5B mutations in CD4+ large granular lymphocyte leukemia. Study in general: Healthy donors showed HLA-associated enrichment of the CDR3 'QG' motif. Study results and caveats: Top patient clones used TRBV06 genes more often: 8/27 versus 2/35 in controls.

A word on this clone: Antigen: not known.

The survey-level immunoSEQ assay was used. Libraries were prepared by immunoSEQ multiplex PCR; TCRdb keeps only in-frame clonotypes and omits some of them. The sample consists of tens of thousands of clones, approximately 84% of them appearing once. With 0 bases clipped from V and 7 bases from J, the junction kept 8 bases outside the gene matches. The V gene's germline CDR1 is SGHTA and CDR2 FQGTGA. The CDR3 is 15 amino acids. Sequenced sample: CD4+ T cells from blood buffy coats. The chain couples TRBV7-3 to TRBJ1-1; 7 bases are a match to TRBD1. This TCR came from a human donor in good health. This CDR3 is CASSLTGRGVYEAFF. CDR3 coding DNA: TGTGCCAGCAGCTTAACCGGCAGGGGGGTTTATGAAGCTTTCTTT.